One T cell receptor (beta chain) is described in this entry. These data are taken from a study of blood T cell repertoires in COVID-19. Study as a whole: Samples representing acute and convalescent COVID-19 were sourced from the United States, Italy and Spain. T cells, B-cell-depleted T cells, or PBMCs provided the cDNA or gDNA that served as material.

Assay used: immunoSEQ multiplex PCR; TCRdb lists only in-frame clones, some missing. This sample has about 140,000 clones; about four fifths occur once, and the top ten carry 4%. This CDR3 is built from 12 residues. Germline loops: CDR1 MDHEN, CDR2 SYDVKM. The V gene lost 5 bases and the J gene lost 4 bases, with 8 bases spanning the gap. The chain combines TRBV28 with TRBJ1-1, with a weak D call TRBD1 (5 bases). Sequenced sample: peripheral blood. This TCR came from a woman between 55 and 75 years old with acute or convalescent COVID-19. The CDR3 reads CASSHRSTEAFF. Written as DNA, the CDR3 is TGTGCCAGCAGTCACAGGAGCACTGAAGCTTTCTTT.